This T cell receptor beta chain was captured in a study of Ad26.COV2.S vaccination and SARS-CoV-2 variants. Method: immunoSEQ multiplex PCR; TCRdb's copy keeps in-frame clones and lacks some. The sample yields some 350,000 clones, 92% seen once. Points from the study as a whole: Researchers reported similar non-spike TCR breadth in vaccine and placebo recipients. The placebo group had lower spike-specific TCR breadth than the vaccine recipients did. Total T cell responses were possibly underestimated by TCR breadth and depth analyses. Reported post-vaccination CD8+ and CD4+ T cell responses to spike showed substantial breadth.

Regarding this clone: What it binds is not known.

The germline V gene encodes CDR1 SGHNT and CDR2 YYREEE (reference sequence). The CDR3 runs to 13 residues. V gave up 0 bases and J gave up 3 bases, with 6 bases separating them. The chain employs TRBV5-4 and TRBJ2-5, with unresolved D. This receptor was taken from a human donor who had recovered from COVID-19. The sequenced sample was peripheral blood, obtained after recovery from COVID-19. The DNA for the CDR3 is TGTGCCAGCAGCTTGGCCTTCAAAGAGACCCAGTACTTC. Encoded protein: CASSLAFKETQYF.